This T cell receptor (beta chain) is from a study of T cells expressing NK-cell markers. Study information: Researchers got TCR beta repertoires out of sorted CD3+CD56+NKG2C+, CD3+CD56+NKG2C- and CD3+CD56-NKG2C+ T cells. Findings and caveats of the study: Whether expanded NKG2C+ T cell clones were HCMV specific stayed uncertain. Each of 5 to 7 donors carried dominant NKG2C+ clonotypes accounting for about 1.0-7.5% of CD8+ T cells.

As to this clonotype: No antigen is known for it.

No DNA is given; TCRdb re-called the 5' RACE reads and lists each CDR3 protein once. The sample shows more than 250,000 distinct CDR3 sequences, and 0.39% sits with its ten largest clones. CDR3 length equals 12 residues. The germline CDR1 and CDR2 sequences are SQVTM and ANQGSEA. The sample was blood T cells: a sorted CD56 or NKG2C T cell subset, CD4+ or CD8+ T cells, or bulk PBMC T cells (not recorded which). The receptor was isolated from a man younger than 35 in good health. V is TRBV29-1 and J is TRBJ1-1; the D call from TCRdb, TRBD1, cannot be confirmed without DNA. The CDR3 reads CSVVRVEAEAFF.